The present TCR beta chain was sequenced within a study of metastatic and nonmetastatic thyroid tumors. At the level of the study: For malignant and benign thyroid patients, tumor or nodule tissue and blood were the sources whose repertoires were compared.

Authors' processing steps: A classifier of distant metastasis in papillary thyroid cancer was built from CDR3 differences (across clinicopathological groups). TCRdb re-analyzed the PCR reads through MiXCR. TCRdb assigned the V and J calls; the authors' analysis was not used. Found here are 6,100 or so clones, around a third of them singletons; the top ten hold roughly 37%. Study-wide results and caveats: In both blood and tumor samples, TCR beta diversity was reported significantly higher for malignant than benign nodules.

Nobody among the patients had been given any treatment before thyroid surgery. Notes on this clone: Its cognate antigen is unknown.

V dropped 1 base and J dropped 3 bases, with 4 bases sitting between them. Looked up from germline, CDR1 is MNHNS and CDR2 is SASEGT. This CDR3 has 13 amino acids. The V and J genes are TRBV6-1 and TRBJ1-5; D unresolved. This TCR came from a male donor with papillary thyroid cancer or a benign thyroid nodule (not recorded which). Some clones in this sample may be carry-over from other donors' samples. Sequences were obtained from adjacent normal tissue. Here the CDR3 reads CASSEGLNQPQHF. The CDR3, as DNA: TGTGCCAGCAGTGAAGGCCTCAATCAGCCCCAGCATTTT.